This TCR beta chain was recovered during a study of memory B cells and T cells in multiple sclerosis. Findings of the study overall: Clone-set sizes differed between compartments, so shared clonotype counts needed normalization.

The table came from immunoSEQ multiplex PCR; TCRdb's copy has only in-frame clones and leaves some out. The data hold approximately 600 clones, with 81% observed a single time. Per germline, CDR1 MNHEY and CDR2 SVGAGI. The CDR3 is 12 residues long. Trimming stripped 6 bases from V and 2 bases from J, with 8 bases between. Comments on this clone: Its target is unknown.

The receptor was isolated from a human donor with multiple sclerosis. The V call is TRBV6-5, the J call TRBJ2-7, with a tentative D call TRBD2 (5 bases). The sample comprised brain tissue. This CDR3 is CASSSLAYEQYF. The CDR3 DNA reads as TGTGCCAGCAGCTCACTAGCCTACGAGCAGTACTTC.